This note documents a single T cell receptor beta chain sequence. The data are from a study of blood T cell repertoires in COVID-19. At the level of the study: Samples of COVID-19 (acute and convalescent) were obtained from the United States, Italy and Spain. The analysed material was cDNA or gDNA that came from T cells, B-cell-depleted T cells, or PBMCs.

Authors' data handling: Reference gene primers were amplified, and this amplification served to estimate nucleated cell counts. Measured with immunoSEQ multiplex PCR; TCRdb has only the in-frame clones, and not every one. V and J calls and clone size are copied from that table; D and trimming were computed from the DNA. This table holds 250,000 to 400,000 clones, 75% to 90% found once. The CDR3 runs to 18 residues. V was clipped by 5 bases and J by 2 bases; unmatched bases: 16. The germline gives CDR1 SGHAT, CDR2 FQNNGV. Seattle enrolled patients during active infection and tracked them longitudinally.

The sample taken for sequencing was peripheral blood. V is TRBV11-2 and J is TRBJ2-3; 7 positions match TRBD2. This receptor was identified in a woman in her 30s with COVID-19, enrolled during active disease. This chain's CDR3 is CASSIRRIQRGNTDTQYF. In DNA, the CDR3 is TGTGCCAGCAGCATTAGACGAATCCAGCGGGGTAACACAGATACGCAGTATTTT.